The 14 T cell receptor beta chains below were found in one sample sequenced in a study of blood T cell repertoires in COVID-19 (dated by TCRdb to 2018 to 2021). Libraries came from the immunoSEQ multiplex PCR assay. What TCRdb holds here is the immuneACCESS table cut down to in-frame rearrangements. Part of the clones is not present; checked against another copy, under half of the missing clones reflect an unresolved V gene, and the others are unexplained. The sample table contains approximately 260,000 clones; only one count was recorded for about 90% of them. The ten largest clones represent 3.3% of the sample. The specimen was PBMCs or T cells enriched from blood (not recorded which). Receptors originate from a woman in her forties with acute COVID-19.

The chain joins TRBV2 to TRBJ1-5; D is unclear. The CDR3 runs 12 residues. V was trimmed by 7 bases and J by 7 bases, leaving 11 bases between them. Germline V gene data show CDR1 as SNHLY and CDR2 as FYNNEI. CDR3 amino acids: CASNPGQQPQHF. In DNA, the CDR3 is TGTGCCAGCAACCCTGGGCAGCAGCCCCAGCATTTT.

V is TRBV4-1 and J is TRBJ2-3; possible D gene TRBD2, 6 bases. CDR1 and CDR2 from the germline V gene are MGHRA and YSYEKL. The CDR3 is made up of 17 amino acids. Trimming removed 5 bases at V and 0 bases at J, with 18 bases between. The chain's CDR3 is CASSSEGWASSTDTQYF. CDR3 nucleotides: TGCGCCAGCAGCTCGGAGGGCTGGGCTAGCAGCACAGATACGCAGTATTTT.

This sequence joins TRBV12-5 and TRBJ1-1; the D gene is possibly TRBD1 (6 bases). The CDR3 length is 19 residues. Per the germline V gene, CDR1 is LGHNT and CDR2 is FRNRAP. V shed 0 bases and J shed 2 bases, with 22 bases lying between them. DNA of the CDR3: TGTGCTAGTGGTTTGGTACAATTTGTTCAGGGGAGGGTAAACACTGAAGCTTTCTTT. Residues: CASGLVQFVQGRVNTEAFF. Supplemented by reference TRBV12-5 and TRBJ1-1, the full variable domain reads DARVTQTPRHKVTEMGQEVTMRCQPILGHNTVFWYRQTMMQGLELLAYFRNRAPLDDSGMPKDRFSAEMPDATLATLKIQPSEPRDSAVYFCASGLVQFVQGRVNTEAFFGQGTRLTVV.

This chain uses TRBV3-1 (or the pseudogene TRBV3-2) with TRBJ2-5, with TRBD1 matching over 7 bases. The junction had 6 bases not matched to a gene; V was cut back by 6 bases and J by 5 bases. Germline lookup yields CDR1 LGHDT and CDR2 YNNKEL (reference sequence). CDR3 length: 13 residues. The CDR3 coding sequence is TGTGCCAGCAGTGCAAGGGGGCATGAGACCCAGTACTTC. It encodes CASSARGHETQYF.

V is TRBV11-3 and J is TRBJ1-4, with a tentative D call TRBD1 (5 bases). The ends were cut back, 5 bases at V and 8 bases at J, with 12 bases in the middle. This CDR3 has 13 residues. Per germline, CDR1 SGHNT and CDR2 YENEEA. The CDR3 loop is CASSPYQGEKLFF. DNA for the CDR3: TGTGCCAGCAGCCCATACCAGGGAGAAAAACTGTTTTTT.

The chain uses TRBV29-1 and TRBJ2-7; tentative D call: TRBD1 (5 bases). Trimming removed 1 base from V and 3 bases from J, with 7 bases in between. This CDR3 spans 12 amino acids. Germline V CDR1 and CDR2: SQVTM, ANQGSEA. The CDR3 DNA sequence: TGCAGCGTTGAAGCGGACAACTACGAGCAGTACTTC. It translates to CSVEADNYEQYF.

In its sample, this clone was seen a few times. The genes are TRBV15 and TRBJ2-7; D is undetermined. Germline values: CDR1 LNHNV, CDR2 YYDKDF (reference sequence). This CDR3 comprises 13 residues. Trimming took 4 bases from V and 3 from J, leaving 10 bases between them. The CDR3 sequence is CATSKERVYEQYF. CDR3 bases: TGTGCCACCAGCAAAGAGCGCGTCTACGAGCAGTACTTC.

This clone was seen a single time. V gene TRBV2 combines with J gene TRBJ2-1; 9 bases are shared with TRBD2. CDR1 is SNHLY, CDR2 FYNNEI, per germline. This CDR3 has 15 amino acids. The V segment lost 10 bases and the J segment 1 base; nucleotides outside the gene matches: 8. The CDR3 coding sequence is TGTGCCACCATATCTAGCGGGATTTCCTACAATGAGCAGTTCTTC. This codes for CATISSGISYNEQFF.

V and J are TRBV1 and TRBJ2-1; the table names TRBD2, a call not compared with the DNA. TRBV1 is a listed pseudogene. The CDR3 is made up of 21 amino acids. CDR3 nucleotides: TGCACCAGCAGCCAAGATCGTCAGGGACTAGCGGGAAGAATGTACAAGAATGAGCAGTTCTTC. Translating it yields CTSSQDRQGLAGRMYKNEQFF.

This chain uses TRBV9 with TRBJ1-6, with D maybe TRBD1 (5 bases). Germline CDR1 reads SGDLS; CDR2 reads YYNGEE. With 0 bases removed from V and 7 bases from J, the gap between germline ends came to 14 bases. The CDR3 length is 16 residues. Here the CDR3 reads CASSVASGQPNSPLHF. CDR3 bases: TGTGCCAGCAGCGTAGCTTCCGGACAACCCAATTCACCCCTCCACTTT.

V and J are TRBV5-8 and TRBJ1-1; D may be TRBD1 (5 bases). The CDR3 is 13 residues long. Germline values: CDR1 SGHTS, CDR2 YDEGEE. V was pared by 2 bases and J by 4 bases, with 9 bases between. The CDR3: CASSLWGGTEAFF. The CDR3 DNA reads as TGTGCCAGCAGCTTATGGGGCGGCACTGAAGCTTTCTTT.

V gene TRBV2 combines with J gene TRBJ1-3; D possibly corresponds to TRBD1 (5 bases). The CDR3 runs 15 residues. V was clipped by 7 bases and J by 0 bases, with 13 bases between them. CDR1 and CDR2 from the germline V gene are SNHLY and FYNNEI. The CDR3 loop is CASMKGLNSGNTIYF. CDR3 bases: TGTGCCAGCATGAAGGGACTGAACTCTGGAAACACCATATATTTT.

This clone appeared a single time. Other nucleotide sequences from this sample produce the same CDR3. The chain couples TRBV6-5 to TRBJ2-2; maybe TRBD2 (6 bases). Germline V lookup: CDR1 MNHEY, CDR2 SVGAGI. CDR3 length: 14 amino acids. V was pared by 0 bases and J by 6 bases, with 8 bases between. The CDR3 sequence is CASSYSRRAGELFF. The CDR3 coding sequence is TGTGCCAGCAGTTACTCGCGGAGGGCCGGGGAGCTGTTTTTT.

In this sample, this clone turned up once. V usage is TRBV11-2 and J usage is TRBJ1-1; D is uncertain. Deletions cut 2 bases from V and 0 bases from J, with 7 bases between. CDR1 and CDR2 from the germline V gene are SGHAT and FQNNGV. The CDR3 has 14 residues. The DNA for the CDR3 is TGTGCCAGCAGCTTACAGGTCCTGAACACTGAAGCTTTCTTT. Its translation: CASSLQVLNTEAFF.